A single sample gave rise to the 14 T cell receptor beta chains below, sequenced in a study of response to subunit inactivated influenza vaccine. One entry per CDR3 protein, called by TCRdb with MiXCR from the RT-PCR reads. The table has more than 700,000 distinct CDR3 sequences, roughly 20% seen once; the top ten hold about 9.4%. Sequencing was performed on PBMCs from blood, taken roughly 5 days after vaccination. The receptors come from a man aged 45-65 years who received an inactivated influenza vaccine.

The V gene is TRBV4-1, the J gene TRBJ1-4; no clear D. CDR1 MGHRA and CDR2 YSYEKL come from the germline V gene. V was clipped by 4 bases and J by 2 bases, with 11 bases between them. The CDR3 is 15 residues long. CDR3 residues: CASSLRGSTNEKLFF. For the CDR3, the DNA is TGCGCCAGCAGCCTACGTGGTTCGACTAATGAAAAACTGTTTTTT.

This clonotype was found a few times. V and J are TRBV5-1 and TRBJ2-2; D possibly corresponds to TRBD1 (7 bases). V was clipped by 5 bases and J by 6 bases, with 11 bases between them. Germline loops: CDR1 SGHRS, CDR2 YFSETQ. CDR3 length equals 13 residues. DNA for the CDR3: TGCGCCAGCAGTTCAGGGGGGTCCGGGGAGCTGTTTTTT. It is translated as CASSSGGSGELFF.

The chain employs TRBV18 and TRBJ2-1; TRBD2 is a possible D gene (5 bases). Germline V gives CDR1 KGHSH, CDR2 LQKENI. CDR3 size: 15 residues. Trimming removed 4 bases from V and 4 bases from J, with 14 bases in between. CDR3 in amino acids: CASSLVRAVYNEQFF. CDR3 sequence (DNA): TGTGCCAGCTCACTTGTGAGGGCCGTATACAATGAGCAGTTCTTC.

V usage is TRBV11-2 and J usage is TRBJ2-7, with D uncertain. Germline V lookup: CDR1 SGHAT, CDR2 FQNNGV. Trimming removed 5 bases at V and 9 bases at J, with 17 bases between. CDR3 length: 13 residues. The CDR3 loop is CASSPSGPAAQYF. The CDR3 coding sequence is TGTGCCAGCAGCCCCTCCGGGCCTGCCGCGCAGTACTTC.

This clonotype was detected many times. The genes are TRBV25-1 and TRBJ2-3; D not resolved. From germline, CDR1 is MGHDK and CDR2 SYGVNS. The ends were cut back, 3 bases at V and 4 bases at J, with 2 bases in the middle. This CDR3 region has 11 residues. CDR3 loop: CASSEADTQYF. The CDR3 DNA reads as TGTGCCAGCAGTGAGGCAGATACGCAGTATTTT.

The chain couples TRBV24-1 to TRBJ1-2; a possible D gene is TRBD1 (5 bases). Germline lookup yields CDR1 KGHDR and CDR2 SFDVKD. Trimming took 4 bases from V and 5 from J, leaving 13 bases between them. The CDR3 contains 14 residues. The CDR3 nucleotides are TGTGCCACCAGTGACCCGGGACTGCGATATGGCTACACCTTC. Amino acids: CATSDPGLRYGYTF.

The chain combines TRBV6-5 with TRBJ1-6, with D maybe TRBD1 (5 bases). Deletions cut 2 bases from V and 7 bases from J, with 12 bases between. The CDR3 spans 15 residues. The germline V gene encodes CDR1 MNHEY and CDR2 SVGAGI. CDR3 protein: CASSYGEGPNSPLHF. CDR3 bases: TGTGCCAGCAGTTACGGGGAGGGACCGAATTCACCCCTCCACTTT.

The chain couples TRBV7-3 to TRBJ2-3; D may be TRBD2 (6 bases). Germline V gene data show CDR1 as SGHTA and CDR2 as FQGTGA. The length of the CDR3 is 17 residues. Trimming pared 1 base from V and 2 bases from J, leaving 16 bases between. In DNA form, the CDR3 reads TGTGCCAGCAGCTTAATGCACGTAGCGGTCTACACAGATACGCAGTATTTT. Residues: CASSLMHVAVYTDTQYF.

This chain joins TRBV12-3 or TRBV12-4 and TRBJ1-5; 7 bases agree with TRBD1. This CDR3 region has 15 residues. The J segment lost 1 base and the V segment lost 4 bases, leaving 4 bases of the junction unmatched. CDR3 DNA sequence: TGTGCCAGCAGTTGGACAGGTACCAGCAATCAGCCCCAGCATTTT. Its protein product is CASSWTGTSNQPQHF.

There are many counts of this clonotype. CDR3 region: CASGQGNYGYTF. The CDR3 coding sequence is TGTGCCAGCGGACAGGGGAACTATGGCTACACCTTC. The chain recombines TRBV6-2 or TRBV6-3 with TRBJ1-2, with 9 bases aligning to TRBD1. The CDR3 length is 12 residues. J was trimmed by 2 bases and V by 8 bases; bases with no gene match: 0. CDR1 is MNHEY, CDR2 SVGEGT, per germline.

This clonotype was seen a handful of times. The V gene is TRBV7-2, the J gene TRBJ2-3; D gene ambiguous. CDR1 is SGHTA and CDR2 is FQGNSA in the germline V gene. V lost 3 bases, J lost 3 bases, and 7 bases lay in between. This CDR3 has 13 amino acids. The CDR3 bases are TGTGCCAGCAGCTTCTTACATACAGATACGCAGTATTTT. It specifies CASSFLHTDTQYF.

The rearrangement uses TRBV4-3 and TRBJ2-1; 11 bases match TRBD2. Germline V gene sequence: CDR1 LGHNA, CDR2 YSLEER. V shed 6 bases, J shed 6 bases, and the junction held 10 bases outside the gene matches. The CDR3 is 16 amino acids. In DNA, the CDR3 is TGCGCCAGCAGACGAAAACTAGCGGGAGAAAGCAATGAGCAGTTCTTC. Translation: CASRRKLAGESNEQFF.

J is TRBJ2-5 and V is TRBV28; 12 bases are shared with TRBD2. The CDR3 covers 16 residues. V shed 4 bases and J 5 bases; nucleotides not matched to a gene: 8. Germline CDR1 and CDR2: MDHEN and SYDVKM. The CDR3 reads CASSSGLAGFWETQYF. The DNA of the CDR3 is TGTGCCAGCAGTTCAGGACTAGCGGGGTTCTGGGAGACCCAGTACTTC. Full variable domain (remainder filled in from reference TRBV28 and TRBJ2-5): DVKVTQSSRYLVKRTGEKVFLECVQDMDHENMFWYRQDPGLGLRLIYFSYDVKMKEKGDIPEGYSVSREKKERFSLILESASTNQTSMYLCASSSGLAGFWETQYFGPGTRLLVL.

In its sample, this clonotype was seen a few times. The chain couples TRBV4-1 to TRBJ2-3, with unresolved D. Trimming removed 1 base from V and 2 bases from J, with 10 bases in between. Germline V gene data show CDR1 as MGHRA and CDR2 as YSYEKL. CDR3 size: 15 residues. This CDR3 is CASSQVSLNTDTQYF. Here the CDR3 DNA reads TGCGCCAGCAGCCAAGTTTCCCTTAACACAGATACGCAGTATTTT.